Listed below are T cell receptor beta chains from one sample, sequenced in a study of blood T cell repertoires in COVID-19. Sequencing was performed with immunoSEQ multiplex PCR; in TCRdb, only in-frame clones are kept and a portion is missing. Here the sample spans about 260,000 clones, more than 80% being singletons. Material: peripheral blood. These receptors all come from a woman in her thirties or forties with acute or convalescent COVID-19. Each CDR3 is given with its conserved first and last residue. The D gene is left open where the match is weak. Some rows have no size entry. The others give once, few or many, or a class for an expanded clone.

size: -
D: -
V: TRBV7-6
J: TRBJ1-3
DNA: TGTGCCAGCAGCAACGCCCCCGGGGTTCGAGGAAACACCATATATTTT
CDR3: CASSNAPGVRGNTIYF

size: -
D: TRBD1
V: TRBV24-1
J: TRBJ2-1
DNA: TGTGCCACCAGTGATGCGGGACAGGTTAAGCAGTTCTTC
CDR3: CATSDAGQVKQFF

size: -
D: -
V: TRBV5-1
J: TRBJ2-5
DNA: TGCGCCAGCTCTAGGGGGTATCGGGAGACCCAGTACTTC
CDR3: CASSRGYRETQYF

size: -
D: -
V: TRBV6-1
J: TRBJ2-5
DNA: TGTGCCAGCAGTGATTGGGCAGGGATGATGGGAGAGACCCAGTACTTC
CDR3: CASSDWAGMMGETQYF

size: -
D: TRBD1
V: TRBV4-2
J: TRBJ1-1
DNA: TGTGCCAGCAGTCTTGGGGGACAGCCCAACACTGAAGCTTTCTTT
CDR3: CASSLGGQPNTEAFF

size: once
D: -
V: TRBV9
J: TRBJ2-3
DNA: TGTGCCAGCAGCGTAACGGGCCTCACAGGGAGACGATTAGATACGCAGTATTTT
CDR3: CASSVTGLTGRRLDTQYF

size: -
D: -
V: TRBV6-5
J: TRBJ2-5
DNA: TGTGCCAGCAGTTACTCGCCAGGGGACCCAGAGACCCAGTACTTC
CDR3: CASSYSPGDPETQYF

size: -
D: TRBD1
V: TRBV2
J: TRBJ1-2
DNA: TGTGCCAGCAGCCCGACAGGGAACTATGGCTACACCTTC
CDR3: CASSPTGNYGYTF

size: -
D: TRBD2
V: TRBV19
J: TRBJ2-3
DNA: TGTGCCAGTAGTAGCGGGGGGGCCGGATTAACAGATACGCAGTATTTT
CDR3: CASSSGGAGLTDTQYF

size: -
D: -
V: TRBV5-1
J: TRBJ1-2
DNA: TGCGCCAGCAGCGCCATTACAGGGACGGGTGGCTACACCTTC
CDR3: CASSAITGTGGYTF

size: once
D: -
V: TRBV19
J: TRBJ1-1
DNA: TGTGCCAGTAGTATTATTACGGGAAGGGAAGCTTTCTTT
CDR3: CASSIITGREAFF

size: -
D: TRBD1
V: TRBV5-4
J: TRBJ1-5
DNA: TGTGCCAGCAGCTTGGACAGGGGTTCTCAGCCCCAGCATTTT
CDR3: CASSLDRGSQPQHF

size: -
D: -
V: TRBV19
J: TRBJ1-5
DNA: TGTGCCAGTAGTCGTTGGGTGGAGCAGCCCCAGCATTTT
CDR3: CASSRWVEQPQHF

size: -
D: -
V: TRBV5-8
J: TRBJ2-1
DNA: TGTGCCAGCAGTTCGACAGTGAGCTCCTACAATGAGCAGTTCTTC
CDR3: CASSSTVSSYNEQFF

size: -
D: -
V: TRBV7-9
J: TRBJ1-1
DNA: TGTGCCAGCAGCTTAGTGGGGGGTAGGCAGGGACTCATGAACACTGAAGCTTTCTTT
CDR3: CASSLVGGRQGLMNTEAFF

size: -
D: TRBD1
V: TRBV9
J: TRBJ1-6
DNA: TGTGCCAGCAGCTTTGGACAGGACCCTTATAATTCACCCCTCCACTTT
CDR3: CASSFGQDPYNSPLHF

size: -
D: TRBD2
V: TRBV27
J: TRBJ2-1
DNA: TGTGCCAGCAGCCTTAGTCGGGGGGGCCACAATGAGCAGTTCTTC
CDR3: CASSLSRGGHNEQFF

size: -
D: -
V: TRBV15
J: TRBJ1-2
DNA: TGTGCCACCAGCAGAGGACAGGTATATGGCTACACCTTC
CDR3: CATSRGQVYGYTF

size: -
D: TRBD1
V: TRBV15
J: TRBJ1-4
DNA: TGTGCCACCAGCAGAGAATCTACAGGGGAGGAAAAACTGTTTTTT
CDR3: CATSRESTGEEKLFF

size: -
D: -
V: TRBV10-3
J: TRBJ1-1
DNA: TGTGCCATCAGTGGGACACTGAACACTGAAGCTTTCTTT
CDR3: CAISGTLNTEAFF

size: -
D: -
V: TRBV2
J: TRBJ1-5
DNA: TGTGCCAGTACAGGGATTCGTAGCAATCAGCCCCAGCATTTT
CDR3: CASTGIRSNQPQHF

size: -
D: TRBD1
V: TRBV5-1
J: TRBJ2-5
DNA: TGCGCCAGCAGCTCCCGACAGGGTGAAGAGACCCAGTACTTC
CDR3: CASSSRQGEETQYF

size: -
D: TRBD1
V: TRBV30
J: TRBJ2-5
DNA: TGTGCCTGGAGTGTACTCAGGGGGCCGAACCGGGAGACCCAGTACTTC
CDR3: CAWSVLRGPNRETQYF

size: -
D: TRBD1
V: TRBV28
J: TRBJ1-5
DNA: TGTGCCAGCAGTTTACAGGGGGCAAGACAGCCCCAGCATTTT
CDR3: CASSLQGARQPQHF

size: once
D: TRBD1
V: TRBV18
J: TRBJ2-2
DNA: TGTGCCAGCTCATCGGGACAGGGATATCTCGGGGAGCTGTTTTTT
CDR3: CASSSGQGYLGELFF

size: -
D: -
V: TRBV19
J: TRBJ1-5
DNA: TGTGCCAGTAGTATAAGGGAGGACCAGCCCCAGCATTTT
CDR3: CASSIREDQPQHF

size: -
D: TRBD1
V: TRBV2
J: TRBJ2-2
DNA: TGTGCCAGCAGTTCTACCGGGACAGGGGTTATCGGGGAGCTGTTTTTT
CDR3: CASSSTGTGVIGELFF

size: -
D: TRBD1
V: TRBV5-1
J: TRBJ1-2
DNA: TGCGCCAGCAGCTTGCAGGACAGGGTATATGGCTACACCTTC
CDR3: CASSLQDRVYGYTF

size: -
D: TRBD1
V: TRBV10-2
J: TRBJ1-6
DNA: TGCGCCAGGGACAGGGGCAATTCACCCCTCCACTTT
CDR3: CARDRGNSPLHF

size: once
D: -
V: TRBV6-5
J: TRBJ1-2
DNA: TGTGCCAGCAGGACCGATGGGGGCGCCTACTATGGCTACACCTTC
CDR3: CASRTDGGAYYGYTF

size: -
D: -
V: TRBV25-1
J: TRBJ1-1
DNA: TGTGCCAGCAGTGATATGCTAGAAGCTTTCTTT
CDR3: CASSDMLEAFF

size: -
D: -
V: TRBV5-6
J: TRBJ2-2
DNA: TGTGCCAGCAGCTTGGTCGGGGTGAACACCGGGGAGCTGTTTTTT
CDR3: CASSLVGVNTGELFF

size: -
D: -
V: TRBV12-3/TRBV12-4
J: TRBJ1-2
DNA: TGTGCCAGCAGTTTAAGGGGGGGCTATGGCTACACCTTC
CDR3: CASSLRGGYGYTF

size: few
D: -
V: TRBV19
J: TRBJ2-1
DNA: TGTGCCAGTAGTGGGGCAGGGGACCACAATGAGCAGTTCTTC
CDR3: CASSGAGDHNEQFF

size: -
D: -
V: TRBV11-2
J: TRBJ1-2
DNA: TGTGCCAGCCCACAGACCGCCCAGGGCTACACCTTC
CDR3: CASPQTAQGYTF